This entry describes one TCR beta chain. V trimming: 0 bases; J trimming: 2 bases; junction bases outside the gene matches: 10. This CDR3 comprises 18 residues. Germline assignment: CDR1 LGHNA and CDR2 YSLEER. Authors' processing steps: Amplifying reference gene primers gave estimates of nucleated cell counts. Using immunoSEQ multiplex PCR, the repertoire was profiled, and TCRdb retains in-frame clones only, with some absent. The V and J calls and clone size are taken from that table; D and trimming were inferred from the DNA. The profile shows fewer than 120,000 clones, around 79% of them singletons. The source of the sample is a study of blood T cell repertoires in COVID-19. Looking at the study overall: From the United States, Italy and Spain came samples of acute and convalescent COVID-19. Sources were T cells, B-cell-depleted T cells, or PBMCs; the material itself was cDNA or gDNA.

The J gene is TRBJ2-3, the V gene TRBV4-3; 8 bases line up with TRBD2. The sequence came from a woman older than 75 with active or convalescent COVID-19. The sample comprised peripheral blood. Here the CDR3 reads CASSQDLSGSRSTDTQYF. CDR3 nucleotides: TGCGCCAGCAGCCAAGATCTGAGCGGGAGTCGATCCACAGATACGCAGTATTTT.